These T cell receptor beta chains were read from a single sample in a study of shared clonotypes between healthy human individuals. Repertoires were generated with immunoSEQ multiplex PCR, while TCRdb's copy carries only in-frame clones and drops some. The top ten hold roughly 0.14% of the sample, which has roughly 2.6 million clones, approximately 90% seen once. Sequencing was carried out using naive CD4+ T cells sorted from blood. Receptor source: a man aged 18-30 years in good health. The CDR3 runs from the conserved cysteine through the conserved F or W. The order of the fields is V gene, J gene, D gene, clone size, CDR3 protein, CDR3 DNA. D genes are given only for firm matches. For some rows the clone size is stated as once, few or many, or as a class when expanded; others skip it.

>TRBV9|TRBJ2-1|TRBD2|once
CASSISSGRASNEQFF
TGTGCCAGCAGTATTTCTAGCGGGAGGGCGTCCAATGAGCAGTTCTTC
>TRBV5-6|TRBJ2-2|NA|once
CASSLGPLPGTGELFF
TGTGCCAGCAGCTTGGGCCCATTGCCGGGCACCGGGGAGCTGTTTTTT
>TRBV6-1|TRBJ2-5|NA|NA
CASSEVASGPIGETQYF
TGTGCCAGCAGTGAAGTAGCCAGCGGGCCGATCGGGGAGACCCAGTACTTC
>TRBV13|TRBJ2-7|TRBD2|NA
CASSSGLAGAYEQYF
TGTGCCAGCAGCTCCGGACTAGCGGGGGCCTACGAGCAGTACTTC
>TRBV15|TRBJ2-3|TRBD2|NA
CATSRDLAGGQTDTQYF
TGTGCCACCAGCAGAGACCTAGCGGGGGGTCAGACAGATACGCAGTATTTT
>TRBV7-2|TRBJ2-7|TRBD2|NA
CASSFDQGLANSYEQYF
TGTGCCAGCAGCTTCGACCAGGGACTAGCTAACTCCTACGAGCAGTACTTC
>TRBV11-2|TRBJ1-6|TRBD1|NA
CASSFSGGNNNSPLHF
TGTGCCAGCAGCTTTTCAGGGGGCAACAATAATTCACCCCTCCACTTT
>TRBV7-9|TRBJ2-3|TRBD1|once
CASSLTGTGRTDTQYF
TGTGCCAGCAGCTTAACCGGGACAGGGCGCACAGATACGCAGTATTTT
>TRBV10-3|TRBJ1-6|TRBD1|NA
CAISESGTANSPLHF
TGTGCCATCAGTGAGTCAGGGACAGCAAATTCACCCCTCCACTTT
>TRBV4-3|TRBJ2-7|NA|NA
CASSQDAGGPYEQYF
TGCGCCAGCAGCCAAGATGCCGGAGGGCCCTACGAGCAGTACTTC
>TRBV5-4|TRBJ2-2|TRBD2|NA
CASSWTSGATGELFF
TGTGCCAGCAGTTGGACTAGCGGGGCCACCGGGGAGCTGTTTTTT
>TRBV13|TRBJ2-3|NA|NA
CASSRDAGDTQYF
TGTGCCAGCAGCCGGGATGCCGGAGATACGCAGTATTTT
>TRBV5-4|TRBJ2-7|NA|NA
CASSFGSGGRYEQYF
TGTGCCAGCAGCTTTGGATCCGGGGGCCGTTACGAGCAGTACTTC
>TRBV11-2|TRBJ2-6|TRBD2|NA
CASSLDRGLGVGANVLTF
TGTGCCAGCAGCTTAGATCGAGGACTAGGAGTCGGGGCCAACGTCCTGACTTTC
>TRBV30|TRBJ1-2|NA|NA
CALRAVRGYTF
TGTGCCCTAAGGGCAGTTCGGGGCTACACCTTC
>TRBV5-4|TRBJ2-7|NA|NA
CASSRGQVYEQYF
TGTGCCAGCAGCCGGGGGCAGGTCTACGAGCAGTACTTC
>TRBV5-1|TRBJ1-2|NA|NA
CASSPHRPDMGYTF
TGCGCCAGCAGCCCCCACAGGCCCGATATGGGCTACACCTTC
>TRBV28|TRBJ1-2|NA|NA
CASTTYDRGSSNYGYTF
TGTGCCAGCACCACTTACGACCGCGGGAGTTCTAACTATGGCTACACCTTC
>TRBV5-1|TRBJ2-7|NA|NA
CASSPLGPDTYEQYF
TGCGCCAGCAGCCCACTCGGCCCGGACACCTACGAGCAGTACTTC
>TRBV2|TRBJ2-7|NA|NA
CASLKSGLSYEQYF
TGTGCCAGCCTAAAGTCAGGACTCTCCTACGAGCAGTACTTC
>TRBV6-1|TRBJ1-5|TRBD1|NA
CATDRDLGQPQHF
TGTGCCACCGACAGGGATTTGGGTCAGCCCCAGCATTTT
>TRBV7-8|TRBJ2-1|TRBD2|NA
CASSFERGDYNEQFF
TGTGCCAGCAGCTTCGAGCGGGGGGATTACAATGAGCAGTTCTTC
>TRBV7-2|TRBJ2-7|NA|NA
CASSQHSDSYEQYF
TGTGCCAGCAGTCAACATAGCGACTCCTACGAGCAGTACTTC
>TRBV4-2|TRBJ2-7|TRBD2|NA
CASSHATSGGEYEQYF
TGTGCCAGCAGCCACGCGACTAGCGGGGGGGAGTACGAGCAGTACTTC
>TRBV27|TRBJ1-5|NA|NA
CASSSGQLSNQPQHF
TGTGCCAGCAGTTCAGGACAGCTTAGCAATCAGCCCCAGCATTTT
>TRBV6-6|TRBJ1-2|TRBD1|once
CASSYQGENYGYTF
TGTGCCAGCAGTTACCAGGGGGAAAACTATGGCTACACCTTC
>TRBV7-2|TRBJ2-1|TRBD1|NA
CASSHPDRVLDEQFF
TGTGCCAGCAGCCACCCTGACAGGGTCCTCGATGAGCAGTTCTTC
>TRBV6-5|TRBJ2-5|TRBD2|NA
CASSSSGLGREETQYF
TGTGCCAGCAGTTCGTCGGGACTAGGGAGAGAAGAGACCCAGTACTTC
>TRBV7-9|TRBJ2-7|NA|NA
CASSLAILYQDSYEQYF
TGTGCCAGCAGCTTAGCTATTTTGTACCAAGACTCCTACGAGCAGTACTTC
>TRBV27|TRBJ1-6|NA|NA
CASQLAGTIDSPLHF
TGTGCCAGCCAATTAGCCGGGACTATAGATTCACCCCTCCACTTT
>TRBV30|TRBJ2-7|NA|NA
CAWSVGGESYEQYF
TGTGCCTGGAGTGTAGGGGGGGAATCCTACGAGCAGTACTTC
>TRBV6-5|TRBJ1-1|NA|NA
CASSYFGDMNTEAFF
TGTGCCAGCAGTTACTTCGGAGACATGAACACTGAAGCTTTCTTT
>TRBV10-2|TRBJ2-3|TRBD1|once
CASRRWTGTISTDTQYF
TGCGCCAGCAGACGATGGACAGGAACGATTAGCACAGATACGCAGTATTTT
>TRBV10-3|TRBJ2-2|NA|NA
CAISGGLANTGELFF
TGTGCCATCAGTGGGGGACTGGCGAACACCGGGGAGCTGTTTTTT
>TRBV5-1|TRBJ1-6|NA|NA
CASSSTSNSPLHF
TGCGCCAGCAGCTCGACAAGTAATTCACCCCTCCACTTT
>TRBV30|TRBJ2-5|NA|NA
CAWSVGSVRGQETQYF
TGTGCCTGGAGTGTAGGGTCAGTCAGGGGTCAAGAGACCCAGTACTTC
>TRBV25-1|TRBJ1-6|TRBD1|NA
CASRGQGGESYNSPLHF
TGTGCCAGCAGGGGACAGGGCGGCGAGTCCTATAATTCACCCCTCCACTTT
>TRBV7-6|TRBJ2-7|NA|NA
CASSQLGGEQYF
TGTGCCAGCAGCCAGCTGGGAGGTGAGCAGTACTTC
>TRBV5-1|TRBJ2-2|TRBD1|NA
CASSAGTGRGGELFF
TGCGCCAGCAGCGCAGGGACAGGGCGAGGTGGGGAGCTGTTTTTT
>TRBV11-2|TRBJ2-7|NA|once
CASSLGDFLREQYF
TGTGCCAGCAGCTTAGGGGACTTTTTACGGGAGCAGTACTTC
>TRBV11-2|TRBJ1-6|TRBD1|NA
CASSAGQYNSPLHF
TGTGCCAGCAGCGCGGGACAGTATAATTCACCCCTCCACTTT
>TRBV6-6|TRBJ1-4|NA|NA
CASSYRGPREKLFF
TGTGCCAGCAGTTACCGGGGTCCGCGTGAAAAACTGTTTTTT
>TRBV2|TRBJ2-7|NA|NA
CASSDPERALYEQYF
TGTGCCAGCAGTGATCCGGAGCGGGCCCTATACGAGCAGTACTTC
>TRBV6-1|TRBJ1-1|NA|NA
CASKVGGGNTEAFF
TGTGCCAGCAAGGTTGGGGGCGGGAACACTGAAGCTTTCTTT
>TRBV10-2|TRBJ2-2|TRBD1|NA
CASSDRQGRTGELFF
TGCGCCAGCAGTGATCGACAGGGGCGAACCGGGGAGCTGTTTTTT
>TRBV10-3|TRBJ2-7|NA|once
CAISAWLQAYEQYF
TGTGCCATCAGTGCGTGGCTGCAGGCCTACGAGCAGTACTTC
>TRBV19|TRBJ1-2|NA|NA
CASSLQRQASYGYTF
TGTGCCAGTAGTCTCCAACGACAGGCCTCCTATGGCTACACCTTC
>TRBV5-1|TRBJ2-3|TRBD2|NA
CASSLLTSGGGDTQYF
TGCGCCAGCAGCTTGCTTACTAGCGGAGGGGGGGATACGCAGTATTTT
>TRBV7-2|TRBJ1-5|NA|NA
CASSLLGQSNQPQHF
TGTGCCAGCAGCTTATTAGGGCAAAGCAATCAGCCCCAGCATTTT
>TRBV5-1|TRBJ1-1|NA|NA
CASRLQTSMNTEAFF
TGCGCCAGCAGATTGCAGACTTCCATGAACACTGAAGCTTTCTTT